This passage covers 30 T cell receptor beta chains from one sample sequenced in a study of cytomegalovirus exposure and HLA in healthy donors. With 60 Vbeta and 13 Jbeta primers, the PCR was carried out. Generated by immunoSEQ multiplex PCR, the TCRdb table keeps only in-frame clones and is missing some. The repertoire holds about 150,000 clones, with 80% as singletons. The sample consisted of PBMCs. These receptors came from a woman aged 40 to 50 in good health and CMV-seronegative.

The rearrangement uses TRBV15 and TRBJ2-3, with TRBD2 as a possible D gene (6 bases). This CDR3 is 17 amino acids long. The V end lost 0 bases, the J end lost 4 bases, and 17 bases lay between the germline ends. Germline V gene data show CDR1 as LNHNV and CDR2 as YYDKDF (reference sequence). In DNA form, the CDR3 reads TGTGCCACCAGCAGAGATCTCCATTCGGGAGCGGCAGATACGCAGTATTTT. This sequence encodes CATSRDLHSGAADTQYF. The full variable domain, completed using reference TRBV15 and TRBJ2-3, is DAMVIQNPRYQVTQFGKPVTLSCSQTLNHNVMYWYQQKSSQAPKLLFHYYDKDFNNEADTPDNFQSRRPNTSFCFLDIRSPGLGDTAMYLCATSRDLHSGAADTQYFGPGTRLTVL.

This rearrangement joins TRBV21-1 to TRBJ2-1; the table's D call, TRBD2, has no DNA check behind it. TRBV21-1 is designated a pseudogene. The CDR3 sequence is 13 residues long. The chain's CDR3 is CASSKLAGGRGFF. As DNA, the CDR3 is TGTGCCAGCAGCAAGCTAGCGGGAGGACGGGGCTTCTTC.

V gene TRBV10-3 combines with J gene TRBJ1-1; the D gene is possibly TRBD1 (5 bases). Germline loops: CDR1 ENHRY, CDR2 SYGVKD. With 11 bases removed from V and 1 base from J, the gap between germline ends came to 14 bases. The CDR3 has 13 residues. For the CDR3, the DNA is TGTGCCGCCTCGGGACTTAAGAACACTGAAGCTTTCTTT. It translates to CAASGLKNTEAFF.

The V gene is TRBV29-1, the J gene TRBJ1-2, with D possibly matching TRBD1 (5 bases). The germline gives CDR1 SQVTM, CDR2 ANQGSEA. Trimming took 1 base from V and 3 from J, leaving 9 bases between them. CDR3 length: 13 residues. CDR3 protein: CSVEGGDDYGYTF. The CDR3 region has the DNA TGCAGCGTTGAAGGGGGGGACGACTATGGCTACACCTTC.

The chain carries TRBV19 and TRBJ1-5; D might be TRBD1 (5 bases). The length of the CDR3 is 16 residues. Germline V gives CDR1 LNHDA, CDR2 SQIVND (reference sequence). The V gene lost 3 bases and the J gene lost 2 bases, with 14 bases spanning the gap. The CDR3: CASSIIPQGGNQPQHF. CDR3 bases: TGTGCCAGTAGTATCATACCCCAGGGTGGCAATCAGCCCCAGCATTTT.

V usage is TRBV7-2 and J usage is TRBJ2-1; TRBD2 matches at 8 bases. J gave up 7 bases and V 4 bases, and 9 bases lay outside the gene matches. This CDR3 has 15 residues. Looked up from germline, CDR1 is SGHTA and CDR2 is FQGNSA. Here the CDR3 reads CASSSRGGSGNEQFF. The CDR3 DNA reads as TGTGCCAGCAGCTCTCGCGGGGGGAGTGGGAATGAGCAGTTCTTC.

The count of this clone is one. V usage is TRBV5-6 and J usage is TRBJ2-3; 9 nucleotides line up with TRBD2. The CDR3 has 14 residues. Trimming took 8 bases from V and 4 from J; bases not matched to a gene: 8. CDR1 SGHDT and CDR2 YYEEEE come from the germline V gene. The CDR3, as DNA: TGTGCCAGTGAACCGGGACTAGCATCAGATACGCAGTATTTT. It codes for CASEPGLASDTQYF.

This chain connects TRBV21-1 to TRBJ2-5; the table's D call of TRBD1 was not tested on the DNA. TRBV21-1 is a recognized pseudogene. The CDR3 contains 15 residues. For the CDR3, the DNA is TGTGCCAGCAGCACCCTGACAGGGGGTCAAGAGACCCAGTACTTC. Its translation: CASSTLTGGQETQYF.

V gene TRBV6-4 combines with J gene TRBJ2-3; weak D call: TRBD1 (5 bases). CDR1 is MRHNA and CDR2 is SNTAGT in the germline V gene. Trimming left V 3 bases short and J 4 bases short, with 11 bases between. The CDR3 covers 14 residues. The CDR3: CASSEGIGADTQYF. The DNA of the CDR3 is TGTGCCAGCAGTGAAGGGATAGGGGCAGATACGCAGTATTTT.

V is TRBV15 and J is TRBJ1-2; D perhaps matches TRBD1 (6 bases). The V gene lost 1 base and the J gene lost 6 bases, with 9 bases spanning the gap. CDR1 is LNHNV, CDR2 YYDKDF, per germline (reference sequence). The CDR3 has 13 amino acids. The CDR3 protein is CATSRGRGDGYTF. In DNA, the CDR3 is TGTGCCACCAGCAGAGGCAGGGGAGATGGCTACACCTTC. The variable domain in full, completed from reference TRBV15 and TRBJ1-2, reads DAMVIQNPRYQVTQFGKPVTLSCSQTLNHNVMYWYQQKSSQAPKLLFHYYDKDFNNEADTPDNFQSRRPNTSFCFLDIRSPGLGDTAMYLCATSRGRGDGYTFGSGTRLTVV.

The CDR3 loop is CASSLKTGGFGELFF. CDR3 DNA: TGTGCCAGCAGCTTAAAGACAGGGGGTTTCGGGGAGCTGTTTTTT. This chain connects TRBV7-8 to TRBJ2-2; TRBD1 matches 9 bases. Germline V CDR1 and CDR2: SGHVS, FQNEAQ. The CDR3 has 15 residues. J was trimmed by 7 bases and V by 2 bases; bases with no gene match: 5. Drawing the rest from reference TRBV7-8 and TRBJ2-2, the complete variable domain is GAGVSQSPRYKVAKRGQDVALRCDPISGHVSLFWYQQALGQGPEFLTYFQNEAQLDKSGLPSDRFFAERPEGSVSTLKIQRTQQEDSAVYLCASSLKTGGFGELFFGEGSRLTVL.

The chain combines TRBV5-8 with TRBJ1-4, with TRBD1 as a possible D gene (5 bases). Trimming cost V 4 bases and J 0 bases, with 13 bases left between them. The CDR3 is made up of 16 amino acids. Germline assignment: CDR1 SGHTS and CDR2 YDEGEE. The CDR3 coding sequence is TGTGCCAGCAGCCGAAGCCGGGGGGCAACTAATGAAAAACTGTTTTTT. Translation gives CASSRSRGATNEKLFF.

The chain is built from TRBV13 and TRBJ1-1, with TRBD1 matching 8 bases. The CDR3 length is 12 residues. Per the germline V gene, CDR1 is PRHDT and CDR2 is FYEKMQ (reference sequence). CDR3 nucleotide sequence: TGTACCACCCAACAGGGGGGATCCCAAGCTTTCTTT. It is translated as CTTQQGGSQAFF.

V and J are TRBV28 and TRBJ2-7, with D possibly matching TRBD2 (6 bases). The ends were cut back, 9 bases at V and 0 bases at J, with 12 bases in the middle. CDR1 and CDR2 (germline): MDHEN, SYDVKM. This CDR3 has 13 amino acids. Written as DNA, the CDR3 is TGTGCCAGTACCCGGGACTCCTCCTACGAGCAGTACTTC. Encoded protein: CASTRDSSYEQYF. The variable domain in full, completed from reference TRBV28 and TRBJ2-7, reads DVKVTQSSRYLVKRTGEKVFLECVQDMDHENMFWYRQDPGLGLRLIYFSYDVKMKEKGDIPEGYSVSREKKERFSLILESASTNQTSMYLCASTRDSSYEQYFGPGTRLTVT.

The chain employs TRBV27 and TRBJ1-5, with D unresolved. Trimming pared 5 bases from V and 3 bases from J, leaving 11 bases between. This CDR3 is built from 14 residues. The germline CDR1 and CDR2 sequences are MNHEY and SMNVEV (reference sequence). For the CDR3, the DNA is TGTGCCAGCAGTCTCCCGGGATACAATCAGCCCCAGCATTTT. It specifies CASSLPGYNQPQHF.

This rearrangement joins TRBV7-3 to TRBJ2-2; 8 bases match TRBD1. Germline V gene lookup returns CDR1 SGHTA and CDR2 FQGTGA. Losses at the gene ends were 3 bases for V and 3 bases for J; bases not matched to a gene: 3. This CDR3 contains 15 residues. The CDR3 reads CASSFQTGDTGELFF. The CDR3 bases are TGTGCCAGCAGCTTCCAGACAGGGGACACCGGGGAGCTGTTTTTT.

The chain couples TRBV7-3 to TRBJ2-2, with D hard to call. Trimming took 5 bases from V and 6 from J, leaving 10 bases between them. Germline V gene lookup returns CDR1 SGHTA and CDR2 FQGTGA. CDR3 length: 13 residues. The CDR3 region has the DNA TGTGCCAGCAGCCCCGTAACATCCGGGGAGCTGTTTTTT. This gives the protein CASSPVTSGELFF.

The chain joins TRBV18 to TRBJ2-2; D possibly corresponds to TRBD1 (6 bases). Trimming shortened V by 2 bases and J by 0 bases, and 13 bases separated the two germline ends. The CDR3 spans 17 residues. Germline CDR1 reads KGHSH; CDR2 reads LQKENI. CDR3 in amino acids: CASSPDRNRANTGELFF. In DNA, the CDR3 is TGTGCCAGCTCACCAGATCGGAACAGGGCGAACACCGGGGAGCTGTTTTTT.

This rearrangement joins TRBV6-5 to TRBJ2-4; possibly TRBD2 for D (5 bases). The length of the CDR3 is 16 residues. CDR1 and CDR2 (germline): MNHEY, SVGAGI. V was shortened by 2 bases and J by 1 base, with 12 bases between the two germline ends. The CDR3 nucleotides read TGTGCCAGCAGTTACGTTCCCCCGGGGGCCAAAAACATTCAGTACTTC. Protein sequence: CASSYVPPGAKNIQYF.

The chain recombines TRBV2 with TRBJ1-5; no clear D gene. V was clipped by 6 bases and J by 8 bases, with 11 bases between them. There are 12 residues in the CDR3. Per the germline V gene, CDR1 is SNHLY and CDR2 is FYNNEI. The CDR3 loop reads CASRPDGEPQHF. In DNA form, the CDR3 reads TGTGCCAGCAGGCCGGACGGGGAGCCCCAGCATTTT.

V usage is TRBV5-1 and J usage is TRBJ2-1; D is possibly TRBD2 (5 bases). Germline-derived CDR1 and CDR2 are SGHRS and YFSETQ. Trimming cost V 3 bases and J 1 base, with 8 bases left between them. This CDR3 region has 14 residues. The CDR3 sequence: CASSSSRSYNEQFF. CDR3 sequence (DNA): TGCGCCAGCAGCTCTAGCCGGTCCTACAATGAGCAGTTCTTC.

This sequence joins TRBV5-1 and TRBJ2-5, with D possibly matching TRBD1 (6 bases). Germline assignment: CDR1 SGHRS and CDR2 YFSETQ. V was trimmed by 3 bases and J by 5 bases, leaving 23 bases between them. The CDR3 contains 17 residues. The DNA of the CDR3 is TGCGCCAGCAGCTCCGGTGGGGGCACCCCAACAGGGGAGACCCAGTACTTC. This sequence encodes CASSSGGGTPTGETQYF.

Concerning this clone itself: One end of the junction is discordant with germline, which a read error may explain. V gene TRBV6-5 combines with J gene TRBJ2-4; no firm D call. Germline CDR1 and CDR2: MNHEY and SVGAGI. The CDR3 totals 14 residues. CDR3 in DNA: TGTGCCAGCAGTTACTCGGGTTTTAAAAACAGTCAGTACTTC. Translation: CASSYSGFKNSQYF.

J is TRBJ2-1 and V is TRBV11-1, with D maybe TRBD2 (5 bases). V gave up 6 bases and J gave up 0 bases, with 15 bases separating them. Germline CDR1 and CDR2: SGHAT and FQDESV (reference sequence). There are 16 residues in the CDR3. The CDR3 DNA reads TGTGCCAGCAGACCAGTACGAGGGAGCTCCTACAATGAGCAGTTCTTC. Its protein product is CASRPVRGSSYNEQFF. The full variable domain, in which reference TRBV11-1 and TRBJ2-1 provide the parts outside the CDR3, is EAEVAQSPRYKITEKSQAVAFWCDPISGHATLYWYRQILGQGPELLVQFQDESVVDDSQLPKDRFSAERLKGVDSTLKIQPAELGDSAMYLCASRPVRGSSYNEQFFGPGTRLTVL.

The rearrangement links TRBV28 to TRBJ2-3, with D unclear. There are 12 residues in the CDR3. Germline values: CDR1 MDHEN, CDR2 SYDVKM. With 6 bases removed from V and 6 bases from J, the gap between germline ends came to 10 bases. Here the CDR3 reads CASSRGVDTQYF. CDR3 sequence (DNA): TGTGCCAGCAGCCGAGGTGTCGATACGCAGTATTTT.

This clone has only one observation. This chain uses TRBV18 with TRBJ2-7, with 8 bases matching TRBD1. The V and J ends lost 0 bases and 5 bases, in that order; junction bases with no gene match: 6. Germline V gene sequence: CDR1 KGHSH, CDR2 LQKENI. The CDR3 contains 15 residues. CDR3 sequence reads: CASSPPSGGFNEQYF. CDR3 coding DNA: TGTGCCAGCTCACCACCGTCAGGGGGCTTCAACGAGCAGTACTTC.

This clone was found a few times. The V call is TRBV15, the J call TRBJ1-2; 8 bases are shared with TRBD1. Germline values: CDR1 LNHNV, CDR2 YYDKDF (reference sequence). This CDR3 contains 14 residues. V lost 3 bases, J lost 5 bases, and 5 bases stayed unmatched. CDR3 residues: CATSRGQVEYGYTF. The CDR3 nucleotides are TGTGCCACCAGCAGGGGACAGGTTGAATATGGCTACACCTTC. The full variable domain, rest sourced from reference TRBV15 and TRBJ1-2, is DAMVIQNPRYQVTQFGKPVTLSCSQTLNHNVMYWYQQKSSQAPKLLFHYYDKDFNNEADTPDNFQSRRPNTSFCFLDIRSPGLGDTAMYLCATSRGQVEYGYTFGSGTRLTVV.

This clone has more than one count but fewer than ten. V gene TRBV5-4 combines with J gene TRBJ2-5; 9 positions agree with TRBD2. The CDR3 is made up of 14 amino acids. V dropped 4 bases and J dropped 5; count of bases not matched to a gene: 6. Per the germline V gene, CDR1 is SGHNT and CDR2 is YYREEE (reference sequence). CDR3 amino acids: CASSTGLAGETQYF. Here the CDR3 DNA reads TGTGCCAGCAGCACGGGACTAGCCGGGGAGACCCAGTACTTC. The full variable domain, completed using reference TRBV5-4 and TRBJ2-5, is ETGVTQSPTHLIKTRGQQVTLRCSSQSGHNTVSWYQQALGQGPQFIFQYYREEENGRGNFPPRFSGLQFPNYSSELNVNALELDDSALYLCASSTGLAGETQYFGPGTRLLVL.

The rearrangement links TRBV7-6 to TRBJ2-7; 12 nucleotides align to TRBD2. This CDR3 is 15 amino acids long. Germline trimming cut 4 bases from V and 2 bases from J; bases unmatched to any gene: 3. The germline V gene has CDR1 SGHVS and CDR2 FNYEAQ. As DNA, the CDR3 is TGTGCCAGCAGCTCGCTAGCGGGAGGGCCCTACGAGCAGTACTTC. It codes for CASSSLAGGPYEQYF.

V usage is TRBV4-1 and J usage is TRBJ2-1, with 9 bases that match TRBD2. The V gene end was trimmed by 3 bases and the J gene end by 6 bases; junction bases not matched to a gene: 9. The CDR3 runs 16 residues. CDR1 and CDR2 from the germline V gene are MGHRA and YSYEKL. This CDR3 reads CASSHPARGGRNEQFF. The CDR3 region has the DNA TGCGCCAGCAGCCACCCGGCGCGGGGGGGCCGCAATGAGCAGTTCTTC.